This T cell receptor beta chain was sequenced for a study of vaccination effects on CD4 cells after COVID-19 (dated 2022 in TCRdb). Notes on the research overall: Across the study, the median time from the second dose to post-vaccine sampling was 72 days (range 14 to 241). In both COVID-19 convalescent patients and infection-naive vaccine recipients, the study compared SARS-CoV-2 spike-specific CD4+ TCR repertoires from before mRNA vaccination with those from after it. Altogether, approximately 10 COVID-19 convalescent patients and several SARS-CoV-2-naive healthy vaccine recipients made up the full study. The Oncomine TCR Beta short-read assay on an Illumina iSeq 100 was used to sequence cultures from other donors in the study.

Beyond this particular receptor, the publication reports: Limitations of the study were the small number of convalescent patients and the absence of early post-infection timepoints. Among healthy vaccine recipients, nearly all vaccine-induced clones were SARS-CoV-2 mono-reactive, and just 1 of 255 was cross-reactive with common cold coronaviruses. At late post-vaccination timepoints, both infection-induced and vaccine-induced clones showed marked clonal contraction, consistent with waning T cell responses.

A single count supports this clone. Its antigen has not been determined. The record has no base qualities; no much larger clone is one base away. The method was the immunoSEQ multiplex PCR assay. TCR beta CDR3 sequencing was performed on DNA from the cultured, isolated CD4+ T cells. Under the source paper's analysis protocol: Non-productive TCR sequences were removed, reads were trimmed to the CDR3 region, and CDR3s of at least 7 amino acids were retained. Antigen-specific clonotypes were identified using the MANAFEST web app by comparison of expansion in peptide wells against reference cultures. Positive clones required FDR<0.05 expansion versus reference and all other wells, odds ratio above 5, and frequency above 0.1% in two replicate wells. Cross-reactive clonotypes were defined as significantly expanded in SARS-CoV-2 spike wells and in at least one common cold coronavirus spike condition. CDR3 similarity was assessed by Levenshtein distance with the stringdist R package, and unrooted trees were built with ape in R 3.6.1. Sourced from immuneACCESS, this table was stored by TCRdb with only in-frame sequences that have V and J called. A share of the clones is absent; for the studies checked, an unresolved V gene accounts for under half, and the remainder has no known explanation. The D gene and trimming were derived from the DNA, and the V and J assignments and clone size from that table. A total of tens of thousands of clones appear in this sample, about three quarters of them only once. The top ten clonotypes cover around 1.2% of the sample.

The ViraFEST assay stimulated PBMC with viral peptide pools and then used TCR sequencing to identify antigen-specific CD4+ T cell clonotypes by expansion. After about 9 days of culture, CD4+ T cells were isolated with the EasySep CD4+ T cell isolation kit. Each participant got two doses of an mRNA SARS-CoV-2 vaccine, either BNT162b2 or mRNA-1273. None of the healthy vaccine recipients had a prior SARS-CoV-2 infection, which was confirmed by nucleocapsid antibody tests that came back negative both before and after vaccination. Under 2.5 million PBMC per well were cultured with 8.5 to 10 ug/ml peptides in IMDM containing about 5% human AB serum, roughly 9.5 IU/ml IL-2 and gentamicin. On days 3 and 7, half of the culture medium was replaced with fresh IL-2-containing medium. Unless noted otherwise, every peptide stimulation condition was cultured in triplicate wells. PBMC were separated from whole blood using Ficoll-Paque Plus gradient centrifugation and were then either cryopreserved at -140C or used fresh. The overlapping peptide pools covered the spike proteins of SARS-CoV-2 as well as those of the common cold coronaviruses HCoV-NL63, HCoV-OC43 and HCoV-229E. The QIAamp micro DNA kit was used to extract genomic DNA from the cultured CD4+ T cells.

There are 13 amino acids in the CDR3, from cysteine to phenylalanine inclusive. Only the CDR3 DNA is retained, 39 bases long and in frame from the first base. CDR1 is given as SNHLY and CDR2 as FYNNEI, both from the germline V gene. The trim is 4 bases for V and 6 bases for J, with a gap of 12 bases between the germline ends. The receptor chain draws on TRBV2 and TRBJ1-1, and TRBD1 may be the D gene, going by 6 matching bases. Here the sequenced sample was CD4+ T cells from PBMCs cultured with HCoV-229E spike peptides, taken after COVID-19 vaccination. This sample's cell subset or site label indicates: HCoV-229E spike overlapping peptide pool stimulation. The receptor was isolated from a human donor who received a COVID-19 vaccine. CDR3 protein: CASSGQGFAEAFF. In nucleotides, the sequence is TGTGCCAGCAGTGGCCAGGGGTTCGCTGAAGCTTTCTTT.